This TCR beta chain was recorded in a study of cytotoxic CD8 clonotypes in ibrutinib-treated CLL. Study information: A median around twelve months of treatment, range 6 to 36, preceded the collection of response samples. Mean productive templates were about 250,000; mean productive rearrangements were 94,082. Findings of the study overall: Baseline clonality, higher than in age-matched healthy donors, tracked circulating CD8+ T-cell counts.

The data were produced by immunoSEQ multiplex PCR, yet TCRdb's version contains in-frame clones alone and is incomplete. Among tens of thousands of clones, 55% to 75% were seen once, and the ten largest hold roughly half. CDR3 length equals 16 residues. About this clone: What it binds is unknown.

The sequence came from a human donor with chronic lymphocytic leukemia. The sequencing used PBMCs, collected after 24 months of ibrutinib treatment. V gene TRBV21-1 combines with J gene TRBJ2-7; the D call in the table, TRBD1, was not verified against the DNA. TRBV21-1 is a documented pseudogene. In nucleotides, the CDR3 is TGTGCCAGCAGCAAAACGAGTGGGGACATTTGCTACGAGCAGTACTTC. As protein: CASSKTSGDICYEQYF.